This T cell receptor (beta chain) was observed in a study of CD8 T cells in Susac syndrome. This clonotype has a single count. Antigen unknown. TCR beta sequences were obtained from blood CD8+ and CD4+ T cells. RNA amounts of roughly 0.45 to 1 ug underwent reverse transcription with random hexamers. Via MiXCR, TCRdb re-called the immunoSEQ multiplex PCR reads, giving one row per CDR3 protein. The sample has about 73,000 distinct CDR3 sequences; 85% to 95% are singletons. Study-level points and caveats: It was acknowledged in the study that the number of individuals who were included in its TCR sequencing and HLA analysis was relatively small.

Germline-derived CDR1 and CDR2 are SQVTM and ANQGSEA. With 6 bases removed from V and 5 bases from J, the gap between germline ends came to 13 bases. There are 12 residues in the CDR3. Sequenced sample: CD8+ T cells from PBMCs. The J gene is TRBJ2-5, the V gene TRBV29-1, with D possibly being TRBD1 or TRBD2 (6 bases each). This TCR was recovered from a human donor with multiple sclerosis. In DNA form, the CDR3 reads TGCAGCGTCTACAGGGACTGGGAGACCCAGTACTTC. It translates to CSVYRDWETQYF.